Below, one TCR beta chain is given with its context. Its antigen is still unknown. The bulk TCR libraries were made with methods described before and with listed TCR primers. TCRdb independently ran MiXCR on the PCR reads; one entry per CDR3 protein. The sample lists just under 650,000 distinct CDR3 sequences; about 20% were seen once. The CDR3 length is 18 residues. Trimming cost V 6 bases and J 5 bases; bases outside gene matches: 19. CDR1 and CDR2 from the germline V gene are MNHEY and SVGEGT. This sample stems from a study of molecular identifiers for immune sequencing clone quantification. Whole-study findings and limits: In a background of 850,000 to 1,000,000 naive cells, spiked Jurkat TCR RNA from one cell was reportedly detectable. Highly expanded clone sizes could be underestimated by identical TCR molecules that share a barcode.

The source is a human donor in good health. Some libraries in this study had Jurkat cell RNA spiked in. The sample was naive CD8+ T cells from blood, with Jurkat cell RNA spiked in. Subset specified: FACS-sorted CD8+CD4-CCR7+CD45RA+ naive T cells. The chain links TRBV6-2 or TRBV6-3 to TRBJ2-5, with 9 bases lining up with TRBD2. Here the CDR3 reads CASRHTIVSGSLHETQYF. The DNA for the CDR3 is TGTGCCAGCAGACACACGATTGTTAGCGGGAGTCTCCATGAGACCCAGTACTTC.